One sample yielded the 8 T cell receptor beta chains listed below, sequenced in a study of cytomegalovirus exposure and HLA in healthy donors. The study ran its PCR with 60 Vbeta and 13 Jbeta primers. Sequencing used immunoSEQ multiplex PCR; TCRdb keeps in-frame clones, though not all of them. The top ten clones hold more than 6.5% of a sample with around 140,000 clones, approximately 8.9% of them seen once. The sequencing sample was made of PBMCs. Receptor source: a woman aged 35 to 49 in good health and CMV-seropositive.

This clone occurred a few times. The V gene is TRBV19, the J gene TRBJ1-5; unclear D gene. The CDR3 contains 15 residues. CDR1 and CDR2 from the germline V gene are LNHDA and SQIVND (reference sequence). Trimming removed 5 bases at V and 8 bases at J, with 19 bases between. DNA for the CDR3: TGTGCCAGTAGTTCGGCGGACTGGGCCGGGGAGCCCCAGCATTTT. As protein: CASSSADWAGEPQHF.

This clone was counted only a few times. This sequence joins TRBV19 and TRBJ1-1; D may be TRBD1 (5 bases). The CDR3 sequence is 14 residues long. Germline V gives CDR1 LNHDA, CDR2 SQIVND (reference sequence). The V gene lost 2 bases and the J gene lost 5 bases, with 12 bases spanning the gap. The CDR3 is CASSISMGRTEAFF. CDR3 DNA sequence: TGTGCCAGTAGTATATCGATGGGGCGGACTGAAGCTTTCTTT. Variable domain in full (rest from reference TRBV19 and TRBJ1-1): DGGITQSPKYLFRKEGQNVTLSCEQNLNHDAMYWYRQDPGQGLRLIYYSQIVNDFQKGDIAEGYSVSREKKESFPLTVTSAQKNPTAFYLCASSISMGRTEAFFGQGTRLTVV.

This chain connects TRBV5-1 to TRBJ2-3, with 8 bases aligning to TRBD1. CDR3 size: 15 residues. Germline V CDR1 and CDR2: SGHRS, YFSETQ. Trimming at V came to 3 bases and at J to 2 bases, leaving 5 bases not matched to a gene. DNA for the CDR3: TGCGCCAGCAGCTCCCTGACAGGGGACACAGATACGCAGTATTTT. The encoded protein is CASSSLTGDTDTQYF. Full variable domain (missing parts from reference TRBV5-1 and TRBJ2-3): KAGVTQTPRYLIKTRGQQVTLSCSPISGHRSVSWYQQTPGQGLQFLFEYFSETQRNKGNFPGRFSGRQFSNSRSEMNVSTLELGDSALYLCASSSLTGDTDTQYFGPGTRLTVL.

This clone was counted only a few times. This chain links TRBV4-3 with TRBJ2-4, with 7 nucleotides matching TRBD2. V lost 3 bases, J lost 3 bases, and 17 bases stayed unmatched. Germline V gene sequence: CDR1 LGHNA, CDR2 YSLEER. This CDR3 has 19 amino acids. In DNA form, the CDR3 reads TGCGCCAGCAGCCAGTATTCCCTGGCTGGGGGGGTGGGCAAAAACATTCAGTACTTC. Its protein product is CASSQYSLAGGVGKNIQYF.

The chain couples TRBV5-8 to TRBJ1-2, with a possible D match to TRBD1 (6 bases). V was clipped by 4 bases and J by 0 bases, with 16 bases between them. This CDR3 is built from 16 residues. Germline loops: CDR1 SGHTS, CDR2 YDEGEE. The DNA of the CDR3 is TGTGCCAGCAGCCTGAAAGACAGGCGAGCTAACTATGGCTACACCTTC. This codes for CASSLKDRRANYGYTF.

This clone turned up a few times. The CDR3 sequence: CASSSLRAGAGELFF. Written as DNA, the CDR3 is TGTGCCAGCAGCTCCCTTCGTGCGGGTGCCGGGGAGCTGTTTTTT. The chain carries TRBV7-2 and TRBJ2-2; possible D gene TRBD2, 5 bases. The CDR3 contains 15 residues. Looked up from germline, CDR1 is SGHTA and CDR2 is FQGNSA. Trimming stripped 4 bases from V and 6 bases from J, with 15 bases between.

This clone was detected a few times. The chain has TRBV7-9 and TRBJ1-2; TRBD1 aligns across 8 bases. Germline CDR1 SEHNR, CDR2 FQNEAQ (reference sequence). The CDR3 contains 13 residues. Trimming cost V 4 bases and J 3 bases; bases outside gene matches: 1. The CDR3: CASSWDRYYGYTF. The CDR3 DNA follows: TGTGCCAGCAGCTGGGACAGGTACTATGGCTACACCTTC.

This clone was picked up a small number of times. The chain links TRBV10-3 to TRBJ2-1; 10 bases agree with TRBD2. V trimming: 6 bases; J trimming: 7 bases; junction bases outside the gene matches: 9. Germline lookup yields CDR1 ENHRY and CDR2 SYGVKD. The CDR3 consists of 15 residues. CDR3 sequence reads: CAIRAFSGGMNEQFF. Here the CDR3 DNA reads TGTGCCATCAGGGCCTTTAGCGGGGGGATGAATGAGCAGTTCTTC.